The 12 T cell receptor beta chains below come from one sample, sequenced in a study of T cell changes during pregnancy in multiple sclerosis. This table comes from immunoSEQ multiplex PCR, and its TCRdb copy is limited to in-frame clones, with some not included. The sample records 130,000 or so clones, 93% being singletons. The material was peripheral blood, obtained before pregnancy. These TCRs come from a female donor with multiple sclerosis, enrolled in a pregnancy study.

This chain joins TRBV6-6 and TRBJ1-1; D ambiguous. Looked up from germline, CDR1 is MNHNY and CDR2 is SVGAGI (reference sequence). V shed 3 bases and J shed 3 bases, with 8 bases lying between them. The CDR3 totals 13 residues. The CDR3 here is CASSYDTYTEAFF. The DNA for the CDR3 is TGTGCCAGCAGTTATGACACTTACACTGAAGCTTTCTTT.

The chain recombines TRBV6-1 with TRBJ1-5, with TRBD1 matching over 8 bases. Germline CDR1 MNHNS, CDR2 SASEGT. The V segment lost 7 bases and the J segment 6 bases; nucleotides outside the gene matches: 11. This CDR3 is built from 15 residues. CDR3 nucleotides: TGTGCCAGCATTCAAACGGACAGGGCCCTTCAGCCCCAGCATTTT. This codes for CASIQTDRALQPQHF.

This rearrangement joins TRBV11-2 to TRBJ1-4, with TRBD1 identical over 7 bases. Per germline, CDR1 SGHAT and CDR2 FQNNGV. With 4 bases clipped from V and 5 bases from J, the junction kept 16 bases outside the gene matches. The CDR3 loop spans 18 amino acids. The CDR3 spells CASSSRGRLGQLNEKLFF. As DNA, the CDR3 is TGTGCCAGCAGCTCCCGCGGGCGGCTGGGACAGCTAAATGAAAAACTGTTTTTT.

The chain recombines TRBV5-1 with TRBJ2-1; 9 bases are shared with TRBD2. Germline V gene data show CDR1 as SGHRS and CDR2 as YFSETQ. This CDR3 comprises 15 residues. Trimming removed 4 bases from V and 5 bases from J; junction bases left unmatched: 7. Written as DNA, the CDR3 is TGCGCCAGCAGCCTCCGGACTAGCGTCGACAATGAGCAGTTCTTC. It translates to CASSLRTSVDNEQFF.

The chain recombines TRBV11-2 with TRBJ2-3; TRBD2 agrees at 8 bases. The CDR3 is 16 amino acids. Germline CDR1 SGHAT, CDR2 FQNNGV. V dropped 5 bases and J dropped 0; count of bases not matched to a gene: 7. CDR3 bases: TGTGCCAGCAGCCCAATGACTAGCGTTAGCACAGATACGCAGTATTTT. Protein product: CASSPMTSVSTDTQYF.

CDR3 in amino acids: CASSDGQLLSSYEQYF. The CDR3 DNA reads TGCGCCAGCAGCGACGGACAGCTACTTAGCTCCTACGAGCAGTACTTC. The chain couples TRBV5-1 to TRBJ2-7; a weak D match, TRBD1 (6 bases). CDR1 is SGHRS and CDR2 is YFSETQ in the germline V gene. The CDR3 contains 16 residues. V was cut by 4 bases and J by 0 bases, with 17 bases left in between.

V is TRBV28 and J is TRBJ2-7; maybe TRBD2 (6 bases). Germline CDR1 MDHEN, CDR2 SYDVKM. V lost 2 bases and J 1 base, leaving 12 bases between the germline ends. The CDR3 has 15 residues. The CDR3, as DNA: TGTGCCAGCAGTTTAAGTCTGGGGGGATCCTACGAGCAGTACTTC. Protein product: CASSLSLGGSYEQYF.

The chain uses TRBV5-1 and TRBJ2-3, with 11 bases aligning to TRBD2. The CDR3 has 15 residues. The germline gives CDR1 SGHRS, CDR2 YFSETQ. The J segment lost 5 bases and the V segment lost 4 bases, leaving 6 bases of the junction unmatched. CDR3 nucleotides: TGCGCCAGCAGCAGCCTTGGGACTAGCGGAGATACGCAGTATTTT. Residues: CASSSLGTSGDTQYF.

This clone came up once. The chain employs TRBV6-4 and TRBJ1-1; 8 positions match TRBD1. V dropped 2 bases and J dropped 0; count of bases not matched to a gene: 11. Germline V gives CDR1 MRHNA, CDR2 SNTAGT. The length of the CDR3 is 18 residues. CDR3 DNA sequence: TGTGCCAGCAGTGACCCATCCGGGACAGGTTACATGAACACTGAAGCTTTCTTT. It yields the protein CASSDPSGTGYMNTEAFF.

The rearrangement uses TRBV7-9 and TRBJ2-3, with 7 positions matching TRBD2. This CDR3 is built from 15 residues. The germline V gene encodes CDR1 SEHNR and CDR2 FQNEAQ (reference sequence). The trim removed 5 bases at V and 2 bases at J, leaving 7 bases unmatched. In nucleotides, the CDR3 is TGTGCCAGCAGCCCGCTAGCGGATTACACAGATACGCAGTATTTT. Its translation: CASSPLADYTDTQYF.

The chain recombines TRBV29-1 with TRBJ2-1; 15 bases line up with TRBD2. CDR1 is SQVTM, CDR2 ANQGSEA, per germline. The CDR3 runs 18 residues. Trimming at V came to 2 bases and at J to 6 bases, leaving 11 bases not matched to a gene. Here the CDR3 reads CSVESRTSGRVLANEQFF. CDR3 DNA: TGCAGCGTTGAATCCCGGACTAGCGGGAGGGTCTTGGCCAATGAGCAGTTCTTC.

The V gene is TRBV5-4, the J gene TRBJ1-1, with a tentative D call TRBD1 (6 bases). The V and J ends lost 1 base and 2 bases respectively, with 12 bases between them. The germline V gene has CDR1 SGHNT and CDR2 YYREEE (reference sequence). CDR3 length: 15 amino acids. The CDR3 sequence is CASSLFGGLNTEAFF. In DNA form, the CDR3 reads TGTGCCAGCAGCTTGTTTGGGGGCCTCAACACTGAAGCTTTCTTT.